These 22 T cell receptor beta chains originate from one sample sequenced in a study of T-cell reconstitution after alpha-beta-depleted transplantation in children. Unique molecular identifiers were incorporated into the prepared TCRbeta library. TCRdb re-called the PCR reads with MiXCR, one entry per CDR3 protein. The repertoire consists of 490,000 or so distinct CDR3 sequences, with 10% to 13% occurring once and the leading ten covering around 2%. This material consisted of PBMCs, taken before TCRalphabeta/CD19-depleted stem cell transplant. The origin of the receptors is a child aged 2 to 10 with inherited bone marrow failure, due to receive a stem cell transplant.

The chain recombines TRBV30 with TRBJ1-2; D is unresolved. Trimming shortened V by 1 base and J by 2 bases, and 2 bases separated the two germline ends. Germline assignment: CDR1 GTSNPN and CDR2 SVGIG (reference sequence). CDR3 length: 11 amino acids. The CDR3 loop is CAWSENYGYTF. CDR3 in DNA: TGTGCCTGGAGTGAAAACTATGGCTACACCTTC.

This clonotype was found many times. The J gene is TRBJ2-7, the V gene TRBV6-5; TRBD2 aligns across 12 bases. The length of the CDR3 is 16 residues. Germline loops: CDR1 MNHEY, CDR2 SVGAGI. V was clipped by 0 bases and J by 7 bases; unmatched bases: 7. The CDR3 nucleotides read TGTGCCAGCAGTTACTCGCCTAGCGGGGGGGTCTTTGAGCAGTACTTC. Encoded protein: CASSYSPSGGVFEQYF.

This clonotype showed up many times. The V call is TRBV20-1, the J call TRBJ2-7; TRBD2 matches at 11 bases. This CDR3 comprises 17 residues. V trimming: 5 bases; J trimming: 0 bases; junction bases outside the gene matches: 12. In germline, CDR1 is DFQATT, CDR2 SNEGSKA (reference sequence). This CDR3 reads CSARGASGRWGSYEQYF. Written as DNA, the CDR3 is TGCAGTGCTCGCGGAGCTAGCGGGAGGTGGGGCTCCTACGAGCAGTACTTC.

This clonotype was picked up many times. The junction does not match germline at one end; this may be a read error. This sequence joins TRBV5-1 and TRBJ2-2; D unclear. The CDR3 sequence is 14 residues long. Germline lookup yields CDR1 SGHRS and CDR2 YFSETQ. CDR3 region: CASSLVVNTGELFF. The DNA of the CDR3 is TGTGCCAGCAGCTTAGTCGTGAACACCGGGGAGCTGTTTTTT.

This clonotype was counted at least ten times. The CDR3 coding sequence is TGTGCCAGCAGGCCTTTAATAGCGGTACCGAGCTCCTACGAGCAGTACTTC. Its protein product is CASRPLIAVPSSYEQYF. V is TRBV25-1 and J is TRBJ2-7, with a possible D match to TRBD2 (6 bases). The CDR3 extends over 17 amino acids. The V end lost 6 bases, the J end lost 0 bases, and 21 bases lay between the germline ends. The germline gives CDR1 MGHDK, CDR2 SYGVNS.

This clonotype showed up many times. The J gene is TRBJ1-1, the V gene TRBV20-1, with a weak D call TRBD1 (5 bases). In germline, CDR1 is DFQATT, CDR2 SNEGSKA (reference sequence). The CDR3 totals 13 residues. The V gene lost 4 bases and the J gene lost 5 bases, with 14 bases spanning the gap. CDR3 in DNA: TGCAGTGCTACACACTTGGGGGGGACTGAAGCTTTCTTT. It yields the protein CSATHLGGTEAFF.

This clonotype was seen a few times. The J gene is TRBJ2-7, the V gene TRBV6-2 or TRBV6-3; 14 nucleotides line up with TRBD2. Germline V gene data show CDR1 as MNHEY and CDR2 as SVGEGT. The trim removed 2 bases at V and 4 bases at J, leaving 4 bases unmatched. The CDR3 length is 16 residues. Here the CDR3 reads CASSYRTSGRKYEQYF. CDR3 nucleotides: TGTGCCAGCAGTTACCGGACTAGCGGGAGGAAGTACGAGCAGTACTTC.

This clonotype has a handful of counts. The rearrangement uses TRBV27 and TRBJ2-3; 9 bases are a match to TRBD2. The CDR3 is 18 amino acids. Germline CDR1 and CDR2: MNHEY and SMNVEV (reference sequence). V shed 8 bases, J shed 2 bases, and the junction held 17 bases outside the gene matches. The CDR3 sequence is CASPRSAGGGRHTDTQYF. For the CDR3, the DNA is TGTGCCAGCCCCCGGTCGGCGGGAGGGGGGCGACACACAGATACGCAGTATTTT.

This clonotype turned up a few times. The chain employs TRBV19 and TRBJ1-1; D not resolved. Germline V CDR1 and CDR2: LNHDA, SQIVND (reference sequence). The V end lost 3 bases, the J end lost 3 bases, and 17 bases lay between the germline ends. This CDR3 contains 16 residues. CDR3 in DNA: TGTGCCAGTAGTATTGTTTGGGTCGCACGGTACACTGAAGCTTTCTTT. Protein sequence: CASSIVWVARYTEAFF.

This clonotype was seen at least ten times. The chain carries TRBV27 and TRBJ2-1; D is uncertain. Germline V gives CDR1 MNHEY, CDR2 SMNVEV (reference sequence). Trimming left V 2 bases short and J 3 bases short, with 8 bases between. The CDR3 runs to 14 residues. CDR3 residues: CASSLTLNYNEQFF. Written as DNA, the CDR3 is TGTGCCAGCAGTTTAACGCTGAACTACAATGAGCAGTTCTTC.

This clonotype occurred many times. This chain joins TRBV19 and TRBJ2-2, with 8 bases matching TRBD2. In germline, CDR1 is LNHDA, CDR2 SQIVND (reference sequence). J was trimmed by 5 bases and V by 6 bases; bases with no gene match: 8. The length of the CDR3 is 15 residues. CDR3 bases: TGTGCCAGTAGAACCGGGACTAGGGGAACCGGGGAGCTGTTTTTT. Encoded protein: CASRTGTRGTGELFF.

This clonotype came up many times. The V gene is TRBV21-1, the J gene TRBJ2-7; TRBD1, the table's D call, lacks a check against the DNA. TRBV21-1 is classified as a pseudogene. CDR3 length equals 19 residues. CDR3 residues: CASSTEFRDRVYVSYEQYF. CDR3 in DNA: TGTGCCAGCAGCACCGAATTCCGGGACAGGGTGTATGTCTCCTACGAGCAGTACTTC.

Many counts were recorded for this clonotype. This chain links TRBV20-1 with TRBJ2-3; 7 bases map to TRBD2. CDR3 size: 15 residues. Trimming removed 4 bases from V and 1 base from J; junction bases left unmatched: 8. CDR1 DFQATT and CDR2 SNEGSKA come from the germline V gene (reference sequence). The CDR3 loop reads CSATRTRGGTDTQYF. CDR3 sequence (DNA): TGCAGTGCTACGAGGACTAGAGGGGGCACAGATACGCAGTATTTT.

This sequence joins TRBV7-2 and TRBJ2-7, with 9 nucleotides matching TRBD1. The CDR3 loop spans 16 amino acids. Germline V gene lookup returns CDR1 SGHTA and CDR2 FQGNSA. Unmatched junction bases numbered 14, after V lost 5 bases and J lost 6 bases. CDR3 residues: CASSPGQGGVSGEQYF. The CDR3 DNA sequence: TGTGCCAGCAGCCCGGGACAGGGAGGTGTTAGTGGCGAGCAGTACTTC.

The J gene is TRBJ2-3, the V gene TRBV10-3, with 8 bases lining up with TRBD1. Germline trimming cut 6 bases from V and 1 base from J; bases unmatched to any gene: 3. CDR3 length equals 14 residues. From germline, CDR1 is ENHRY and CDR2 SYGVKD. The CDR3 spells CAISLTGGTDTQYF. CDR3 bases: TGTGCCATCAGCCTGACAGGGGGCACAGATACGCAGTATTTT.

This clonotype has ten or more counts. V is TRBV29-1 and J is TRBJ2-7; D call uncertain. CDR3 length: 11 residues. Per germline, CDR1 SQVTM and CDR2 ANQGSEA. Deletions cut 7 bases from V and 5 bases from J, with 12 bases between. In DNA, the CDR3 is TGCAGCGGCAAACGGGCAGACGAGCAGTACTTC. It translates to CSGKRADEQYF.

V and J are TRBV24-1 and TRBJ2-1; D gene uncertain. Per the germline V gene, CDR1 is KGHDR and CDR2 is SFDVKD. This CDR3 region has 15 residues. V lost 1 base and J lost 5, with 11 bases in between. The CDR3 bases are TGTGCCACCAGTGATTTAGACTGGCCAAACAATGAGCAGTTCTTC. The encoded protein is CATSDLDWPNNEQFF.

This clonotype was seen ten or more times. The chain is built from TRBV20-1 and TRBJ2-1; D is perhaps TRBD1 (5 bases). The CDR3 runs to 13 residues. V dropped 6 bases and J dropped 4 bases, with 13 bases sitting between them. CDR1 DFQATT and CDR2 SNEGSKA come from the germline V gene (reference sequence). CDR3 sequence (DNA): TGCAGTGCAGGGAAGGGGTATTACAATGAGCAGTTCTTC. Protein: CSAGKGYYNEQFF.

This clonotype was seen ten or more times. The gene calls are TRBV20-1 and TRBJ1-6; no firm D call. The V end was cut by 6 bases, the J end by 0 bases, with 15 bases between. Germline lookup yields CDR1 DFQATT and CDR2 SNEGSKA (reference sequence). The CDR3 loop spans 16 amino acids. CDR3 protein: CSARQHQSSYNSPLHF. The DNA for the CDR3 is TGCAGTGCCAGGCAACATCAGAGCTCCTATAATTCACCCCTCCACTTT.

This clonotype has a count of ten or more. The V gene is TRBV28, the J gene TRBJ1-2, with TRBD1 matching 9 bases. Germline V gives CDR1 MDHEN, CDR2 SYDVKM. The CDR3 length is 13 residues. V was clipped by 4 bases and J by 5 bases; unmatched bases: 2. The CDR3 is CASSSDRGYGYTF. The DNA for the CDR3 is TGTGCCAGCAGTTCGGACAGGGGATATGGCTACACCTTC.

This clonotype was seen ten or more times. The V gene is TRBV27, the J gene TRBJ1-4; a possible D gene is TRBD1 (5 bases). CDR3 length: 13 residues. CDR1 is MNHEY and CDR2 is SMNVEV in the germline V gene (reference sequence). The V end was cut by 0 bases, the J end by 8 bases, with 7 bases between. This chain's CDR3 is CASSLSGDEKLFF. The CDR3 DNA reads TGTGCCAGCAGTTTATCGGGGGACGAAAAACTGTTTTTT. The full variable domain, rest sourced from reference TRBV27 and TRBJ1-4, is EAQVTQNPRYLITVTGKKLTVTCSQNMNHEYMSWYRQDPGLGLRQIYYSMNVEVTDKGDVPEGYKVSRKEKRNFPLILESPSPNQTSLYFCASSLSGDEKLFFGSGTQLSVL.

On this clonotype: This could be a read error, since a much larger clone is one nucleotide away. The chain recombines TRBV24-1 with TRBJ2-5, with 7 bases that match TRBD1. From germline, CDR1 is KGHDR and CDR2 SFDVKD. The CDR3 is 16 residues long. CDR3 in amino acids: CPTSDPGTEGQETQYF. In DNA, the CDR3 is TGTCCCACCAGTGATCCCGGGACAGAGGGTCAAGAGACCCAGTACTTC.